The 2 T cell receptor beta chains below were found in one sample sequenced in a study of cytomegalovirus exposure and HLA in healthy donors. Clones were read by immunoSEQ multiplex PCR, and TCRdb kept only the in-frame ones, dropping some. Of 65,000 to 70,000 clones listed, approximately 90% are singletons. Sequencing was carried out using PBMCs. These receptor sequences come from a man between 18 and 35 years old in good health and CMV-seronegative.

V is TRBV14 and J is TRBJ2-1, with TRBD2 matching 10 bases. Germline values: CDR1 SGHDN, CDR2 FVKESK. There are 15 residues in the CDR3. J was trimmed by 10 bases and V by 4 bases; bases with no gene match: 10. The CDR3 region is CASSRGGLAGVEQFF. The DNA of the CDR3 is TGTGCCAGCAGCCGGGGAGGGCTAGCGGGAGTCGAGCAGTTCTTC.

This chain connects TRBV7-2 to TRBJ2-2; D remains ambiguous. Germline values: CDR1 SGHTA, CDR2 FQGNSA. This CDR3 region has 14 residues. Trimming took 1 base from V and 6 from J, leaving 9 bases between them. CDR3 bases: TGTGCCAGCAGCTTAGTGGCTTCCTCCGGGGAGCTGTTTTTT. Protein: CASSLVASSGELFF.